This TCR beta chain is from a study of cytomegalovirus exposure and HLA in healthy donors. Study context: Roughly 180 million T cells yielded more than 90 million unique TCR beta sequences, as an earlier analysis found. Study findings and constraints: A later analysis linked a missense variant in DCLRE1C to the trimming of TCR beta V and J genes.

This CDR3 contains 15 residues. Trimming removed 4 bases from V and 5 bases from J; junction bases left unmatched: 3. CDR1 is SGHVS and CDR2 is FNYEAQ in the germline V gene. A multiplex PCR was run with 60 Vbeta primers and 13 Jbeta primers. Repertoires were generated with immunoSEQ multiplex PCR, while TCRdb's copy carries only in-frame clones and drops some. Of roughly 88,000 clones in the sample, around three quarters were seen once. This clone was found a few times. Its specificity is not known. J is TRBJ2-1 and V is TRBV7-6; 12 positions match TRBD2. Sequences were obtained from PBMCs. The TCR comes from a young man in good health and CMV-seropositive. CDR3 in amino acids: CASSSGLAGHNEQFF. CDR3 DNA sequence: TGTGCCAGCAGCTCCGGACTAGCGGGGCACAATGAGCAGTTCTTC.